Below, 18 T cell receptor beta chains from the same sample are listed, as sequenced in a study of shared clonotypes between healthy human individuals. Sequencing used immunoSEQ multiplex PCR; TCRdb keeps in-frame clones, though not all of them. The sample records roughly 1,000,000 clones, 78% being singletons. What was sequenced was memory CD4+ T cells from PBMCs. Sample subset: CD45RA-negative fraction. Source of these receptors: a young man in good health. Some clones in this sample may be carry-over from other donors' samples.

V usage is TRBV2 and J usage is TRBJ1-5, with D possibly being TRBD1 (5 bases). The CDR3 covers 14 residues. Trimming removed 3 bases from V and 7 bases from J, with 13 bases in between. Germline CDR1 and CDR2: SNHLY and FYNNEI. The CDR3: CASSESGLEQPQHF. The CDR3 DNA reads as TGTGCCAGCAGTGAGTCAGGGTTAGAGCAGCCCCAGCATTTT.

The genes are TRBV12-5 and TRBJ1-2, with no clear D. V was clipped by 3 bases and J by 1 base, with 12 bases between them. Looked up from germline, CDR1 is LGHNT and CDR2 is FRNRAP. The CDR3 has 15 residues. The chain's CDR3 is CASGFRRIFNYGYTF. CDR3 nucleotides: TGTGCTAGTGGTTTTCGACGGATTTTTAACTATGGCTACACCTTC.

The J gene is TRBJ1-2, the V gene TRBV6-1, with no clear D. The V gene lost 3 bases and the J gene lost 5 bases, with 13 bases spanning the gap. This CDR3 region has 14 residues. The germline V gene has CDR1 MNHNS and CDR2 SASEGT. CDR3 loop: CASSDTPRTYGYTF. CDR3 sequence (DNA): TGTGCCAGCAGTGACACTCCCCGTACTTATGGCTACACCTTC.

The chain joins TRBV7-8 to TRBJ1-5, with D hard to call. The CDR3 spans 15 residues. V was clipped by 5 bases and J by 13 bases, with 24 bases between them. Germline V gene lookup returns CDR1 SGHVS and CDR2 FQNEAQ. CDR3 DNA sequence: TGTGCCAGCAGCCCCCGACCCCTTACTTCCTTCTTACAGCATTTT. Its translation is CASSPRPLTSFLQHF.

The chain joins TRBV5-4 to TRBJ2-5, with D tentatively TRBD1 (5 bases). Between the trimmed V and J ends, which lost 1 base and 1 base, there was a span of 8 bases. CDR1 and CDR2 from the germline V gene are SGHNT and YYREEE (reference sequence). The CDR3 runs to 14 residues. CDR3 bases: TGTGCCAGCAGCTTGAGACAGATCCAAGAGACCCAGTACTTC. It yields the protein CASSLRQIQETQYF.

The rearrangement links TRBV28 to TRBJ2-7, with 7 bases matching TRBD1. Losses at the gene ends were 5 bases for V and 4 bases for J; bases not matched to a gene: 8. The length of the CDR3 is 14 residues. The germline V gene encodes CDR1 MDHEN and CDR2 SYDVKM. For the CDR3, the DNA is TGTGCCAGCAGTGAGCTCGGGACAGATTACGAGCAGTACTTC. It translates to CASSELGTDYEQYF.

The chain has TRBV9 and TRBJ1-2; the match to TRBD1 covers 9 bases. V shed 4 bases, J shed 4 bases, and the junction held 11 bases outside the gene matches. The CDR3 extends over 16 amino acids. Germline loops: CDR1 SGDLS, CDR2 YYNGEE. The CDR3 loop reads CASSFQDRGPLYGYTF. CDR3 sequence (DNA): TGTGCCAGCAGCTTCCAGGACAGGGGACCCCTCTATGGCTACACCTTC.

CDR3 sequence (DNA): TGTGCCATCAGTGAGTATTCGACAGGCTCCTACAATGAGCAGTTCTTC. Residues: CAISEYSTGSYNEQFF. This chain links TRBV10-3 with TRBJ2-1, with a tentative D call TRBD1 (6 bases). The CDR3 sequence is 16 residues long. The germline gives CDR1 ENHRY, CDR2 SYGVKD. V was shortened by 1 base and J by 0 bases, with 10 bases between the two germline ends.

The rearrangement uses TRBV19 and TRBJ2-2; 10 nucleotides match TRBD1. CDR1 and CDR2 from the germline V gene are LNHDA and SQIVND (reference sequence). Germline trimming cut 7 bases from V and 6 bases from J; bases unmatched to any gene: 2. The CDR3 is made up of 13 amino acids. The DNA for the CDR3 is TGTGCCAGTACCGGGACAGGGGCCGGGGAGCTGTTTTTT. Translated: CASTGTGAGELFF.

The CDR3, as DNA: TGTGCCAGCAGCACACACCAGACAGGCTTTTATTGTAATCAGCCCCAGCATTTT. This translates into CASSTHQTGFYCNQPQHF. The chain combines TRBV7-3 with TRBJ1-5, with TRBD1 as a possible D gene (6 bases). The V end was cut by 5 bases, the J end by 4 bases, with 24 bases between. Germline V gene lookup returns CDR1 SGHTA and CDR2 FQGTGA. The CDR3 runs 18 residues.

The V gene is TRBV5-1, the J gene TRBJ2-7, with D uncertain. The germline gives CDR1 SGHRS, CDR2 YFSETQ. Trimming stripped 0 bases from V and 0 bases from J, with 7 bases between. This CDR3 comprises 14 residues. CDR3: CASSLDVSSYEQYF. The CDR3 DNA reads TGCGCCAGCAGCTTGGATGTCAGCTCCTACGAGCAGTACTTC.

V and J are TRBV7-2 and TRBJ1-1, with D possibly TRBD1 on 5 matching bases. The CDR3 has 14 amino acids. V gave up 6 bases and J gave up 0 bases, with 11 bases separating them. Looked up from germline, CDR1 is SGHTA and CDR2 is FQGNSA. CDR3 sequence (DNA): TGTGCCAGCAGTCCGGGACGGGTGAACACTGAAGCTTTCTTT. The encoded protein is CASSPGRVNTEAFF.

This clone was picked up one time. The genes are TRBV6-1 and TRBJ1-5; D is possibly TRBD1 (5 bases). Germline-derived CDR1 and CDR2 are MNHNS and SASEGT. V dropped 6 bases and J dropped 0 bases, with 9 bases sitting between them. The CDR3 is made up of 14 amino acids. The CDR3 nucleotides read TGTGCCAGCAGGGCGACAGATAGCAATCAGCCCCAGCATTTT. Translated: CASRATDSNQPQHF.

The V call is TRBV11-3, the J call TRBJ2-1; a possible D gene is TRBD1 (6 bases). Trimming removed 0 bases at V and 2 bases at J, with 8 bases between. This CDR3 spans 15 amino acids. The germline V gene has CDR1 SGHNT and CDR2 YENEEA. As DNA, the CDR3 is TGTGCCAGCAGCTTAGATGGGACAACCTACAATGAGCAGTTCTTC. This codes for CASSLDGTTYNEQFF.

The chain is built from TRBV5-4 and TRBJ1-2; the D gene is possibly TRBD1 (5 bases). V was clipped by 0 bases and J by 4 bases, with 16 bases between them. CDR3 size: 16 residues. CDR1 is SGHNT and CDR2 is YYREEE in the germline V gene (reference sequence). CDR3 bases: TGTGCCAGCAGCTTGGTGGGGACCAAGGCGGGCTATGGCTACACCTTC. This translates into CASSLVGTKAGYGYTF.

The chain carries TRBV5-1 and TRBJ1-2; 12 bases are a match to TRBD1. Germline V lookup: CDR1 SGHRS, CDR2 YFSETQ. The CDR3 is 14 amino acids. The ends lost 4 bases at V and 4 bases at J; junction bases unmatched: 2. In DNA form, the CDR3 reads TGCGCCAGCAGCGGGGACAGGGGGCCCTATGGCTACACCTTC. Amino acids: CASSGDRGPYGYTF. Full variable domain (rest looked up from reference TRBV5-1 and TRBJ1-2): KAGVTQTPRYLIKTRGQQVTLSCSPISGHRSVSWYQQTPGQGLQFLFEYFSETQRNKGNFPGRFSGRQFSNSRSEMNVSTLELGDSALYLCASSGDRGPYGYTFGSGTRLTVV.

This clone appeared once. This chain links TRBV7-2 with TRBJ2-7; a possible D gene is TRBD2 (6 bases). Germline V gene data show CDR1 as SGHTA and CDR2 as FQGNSA. The CDR3 spans 17 residues. V was pared by 3 bases and J by 0 bases, with 18 bases between. The CDR3 loop reads CASSFLASASSSYEQYF. CDR3 in DNA: TGTGCCAGCAGCTTCCTAGCTAGCGCTTCGAGCTCCTACGAGCAGTACTTC.

This clone showed up many times. The V and J genes are TRBV2 and TRBJ2-5, with D unclear. The CDR3 totals 12 residues. Germline-derived CDR1 and CDR2 are SNHLY and FYNNEI. The V end was cut by 8 bases, the J end by 1 base, with 8 bases between. CDR3 sequence: CASGQTQETQYF. In DNA form, the CDR3 reads TGTGCCAGCGGGCAGACCCAAGAGACCCAGTACTTC.